This T cell receptor beta chain was found in a study of patients and donors after allogeneic stem cell transplantation. The table lists this clonotype with a few counts. TCRdb re-called the RT-PCR reads through MiXCR, storing one row per CDR3 protein. The profile shows 150,000 to 200,000 distinct CDR3 sequences, about 32% of them singletons. The V segment lost 8 bases and the J segment 6 bases; nucleotides outside the gene matches: 4. The V gene's germline CDR1 is ENHRY and CDR2 SYGVKD. The CDR3 spans 13 residues. Material: blood, either unsorted or a sorted T cell fraction (not recorded which). The chain links TRBV10-3 to TRBJ2-7; 13 bases map to TRBD2. The sequence was obtained from a human donor who was either an allogeneic HSCT recipient or a stem cell or donor lymphocyte infusion donor (not recorded which). It is not recorded whose cells these are; they may come from a transplant donor. The CDR3 here is CAIAGLAGVEQYF. CDR3 nucleotides: TGTGCCATCGCAGGACTAGCGGGAGTCGAGCAGTACTTC.